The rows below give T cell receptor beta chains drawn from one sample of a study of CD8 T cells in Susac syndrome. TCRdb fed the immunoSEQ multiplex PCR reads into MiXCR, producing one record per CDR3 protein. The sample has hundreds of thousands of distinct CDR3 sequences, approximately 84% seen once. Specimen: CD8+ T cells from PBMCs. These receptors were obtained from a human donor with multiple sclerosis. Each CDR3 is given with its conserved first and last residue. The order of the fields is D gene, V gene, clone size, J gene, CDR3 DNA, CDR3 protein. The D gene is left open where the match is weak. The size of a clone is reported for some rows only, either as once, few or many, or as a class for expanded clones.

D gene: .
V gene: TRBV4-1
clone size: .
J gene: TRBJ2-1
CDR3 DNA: TGCGCCAGCAGCCAAGATCTTGGAGGAAATCGGTGGGAGTCTCCCTATGATGAGCAGTTCTTC
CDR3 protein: CASSQDLGGNRWESPYDEQFF

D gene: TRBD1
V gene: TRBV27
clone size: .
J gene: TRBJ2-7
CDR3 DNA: TGTGCCAGCAGTCCCCTCGGAAGGGGGCGTATTGTCGAGCAGTACTTC
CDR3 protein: CASSPLGRGRIVEQYF

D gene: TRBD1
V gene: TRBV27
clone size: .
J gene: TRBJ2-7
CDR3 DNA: TGTGCCAGCAGCCCCCAAGTGAGGGGGCCGTGGAACTACGAGCAGTACTTC
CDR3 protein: CASSPQVRGPWNYEQYF

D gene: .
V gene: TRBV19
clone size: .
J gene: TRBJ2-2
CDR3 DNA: TGTGCCAGTAGGCCCACGGGAGTATCAACCGGGGAGCTGTTTTTT
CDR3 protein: CASRPTGVSTGELFF

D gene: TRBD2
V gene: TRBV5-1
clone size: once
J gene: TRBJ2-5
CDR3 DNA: TGCGCCAGCAGCTTGGACCTCACTAGCGGGGCGAGTCAAGAGACCCAGTACTTC
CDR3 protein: CASSLDLTSGASQETQYF

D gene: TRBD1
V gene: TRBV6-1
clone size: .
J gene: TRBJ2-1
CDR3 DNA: TGTGCCACCGGGGGGACAGGGATCCACAATGAGCAGTTCTTC
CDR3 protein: CATGGTGIHNEQFF

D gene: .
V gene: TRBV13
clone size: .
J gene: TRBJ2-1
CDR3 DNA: TGTGCCAGCAGCTTGTCCCGGGACTCGCCCGAGTTCTTC
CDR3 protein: CASSLSRDSPEFF

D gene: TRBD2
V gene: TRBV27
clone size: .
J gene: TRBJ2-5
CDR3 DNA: TGTGCCAGCAAAAATCGGCAGGGAGGGTACCAAGAGACCCAGTACTTC
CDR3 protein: CASKNRQGGYQETQYF

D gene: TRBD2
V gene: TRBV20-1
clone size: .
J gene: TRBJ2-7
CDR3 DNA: TGCAGTGCCCGTAGCGGGAGGAACTCCTACGAGCAGTACTTC
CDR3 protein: CSARSGRNSYEQYF

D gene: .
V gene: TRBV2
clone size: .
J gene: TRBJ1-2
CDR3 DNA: TGTGCCAGCAGTGACAAAGGCCAAAAAAGGGATGGCTACACCTTC
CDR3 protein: CASSDKGQKRDGYTF

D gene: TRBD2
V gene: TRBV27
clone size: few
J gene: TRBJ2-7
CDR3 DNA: TGTGCCAGCAGTTTTAGCGGGAGCGGCTACGAGCAGTACTTC
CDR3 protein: CASSFSGSGYEQYF

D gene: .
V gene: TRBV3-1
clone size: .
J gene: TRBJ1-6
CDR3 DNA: TGTGCCAGCAGCCAAGATCAAAGTTCACCCCTCCACTTT
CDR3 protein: CASSQDQSSPLHF

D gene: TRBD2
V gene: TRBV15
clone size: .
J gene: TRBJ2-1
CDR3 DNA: TGTGCCACCAGCAAACTAGCGGGAGTAGGGGATGAGCAGTTCTTC
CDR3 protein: CATSKLAGVGDEQFF

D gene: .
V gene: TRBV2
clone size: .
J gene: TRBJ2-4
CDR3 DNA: TGTGCCATGTCCGGTGGGGGCCTCAGTCGGAACATTCAGTACTTC
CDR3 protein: CAMSGGGLSRNIQYF

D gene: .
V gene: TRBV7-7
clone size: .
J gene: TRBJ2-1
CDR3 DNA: TGTGCTAGCAGCTTACGGGGGACAGATTCCTACAATGAGCAGTTCTTC
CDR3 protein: CASSLRGTDSYNEQFF